This T cell receptor (beta chain) was sequenced in a study of T cells in Graves' hyperthyroidism and ophthalmopathy. Cells are PBMCs isolated from more than 8.5 ml of fresh blood. This clonotype appeared many times. The TCR beta CDR3 regions underwent amplification using RNA transcripts as the source. Researchers ran a first-round RT-PCR on the TCR CDR3 using the HTBI primer set. MiXCR was run by TCRdb on the multiplex PCR reads, yielding one entry per CDR3 protein. Among about 350,000 distinct CDR3 sequences listed, nearly 15% were seen once. CDR3 length: 16 amino acids. Germline lookup yields CDR1 LGHDT and CDR2 YNNKEL (reference sequence). Trimming cost V 4 bases and J 4 bases; bases outside gene matches: 9.

The source is a woman aged 55 to 70 with Graves' ophthalmopathy. Sequencing used blood. The V and J genes are TRBV3-1 and TRBJ2-5; 10 bases match TRBD2. As DNA, the CDR3 is TGTGCCAGCAGCCCTTACAGCGGGAGGGAACGAGAGACCCAGTACTTC. As protein: CASSPYSGRERETQYF.